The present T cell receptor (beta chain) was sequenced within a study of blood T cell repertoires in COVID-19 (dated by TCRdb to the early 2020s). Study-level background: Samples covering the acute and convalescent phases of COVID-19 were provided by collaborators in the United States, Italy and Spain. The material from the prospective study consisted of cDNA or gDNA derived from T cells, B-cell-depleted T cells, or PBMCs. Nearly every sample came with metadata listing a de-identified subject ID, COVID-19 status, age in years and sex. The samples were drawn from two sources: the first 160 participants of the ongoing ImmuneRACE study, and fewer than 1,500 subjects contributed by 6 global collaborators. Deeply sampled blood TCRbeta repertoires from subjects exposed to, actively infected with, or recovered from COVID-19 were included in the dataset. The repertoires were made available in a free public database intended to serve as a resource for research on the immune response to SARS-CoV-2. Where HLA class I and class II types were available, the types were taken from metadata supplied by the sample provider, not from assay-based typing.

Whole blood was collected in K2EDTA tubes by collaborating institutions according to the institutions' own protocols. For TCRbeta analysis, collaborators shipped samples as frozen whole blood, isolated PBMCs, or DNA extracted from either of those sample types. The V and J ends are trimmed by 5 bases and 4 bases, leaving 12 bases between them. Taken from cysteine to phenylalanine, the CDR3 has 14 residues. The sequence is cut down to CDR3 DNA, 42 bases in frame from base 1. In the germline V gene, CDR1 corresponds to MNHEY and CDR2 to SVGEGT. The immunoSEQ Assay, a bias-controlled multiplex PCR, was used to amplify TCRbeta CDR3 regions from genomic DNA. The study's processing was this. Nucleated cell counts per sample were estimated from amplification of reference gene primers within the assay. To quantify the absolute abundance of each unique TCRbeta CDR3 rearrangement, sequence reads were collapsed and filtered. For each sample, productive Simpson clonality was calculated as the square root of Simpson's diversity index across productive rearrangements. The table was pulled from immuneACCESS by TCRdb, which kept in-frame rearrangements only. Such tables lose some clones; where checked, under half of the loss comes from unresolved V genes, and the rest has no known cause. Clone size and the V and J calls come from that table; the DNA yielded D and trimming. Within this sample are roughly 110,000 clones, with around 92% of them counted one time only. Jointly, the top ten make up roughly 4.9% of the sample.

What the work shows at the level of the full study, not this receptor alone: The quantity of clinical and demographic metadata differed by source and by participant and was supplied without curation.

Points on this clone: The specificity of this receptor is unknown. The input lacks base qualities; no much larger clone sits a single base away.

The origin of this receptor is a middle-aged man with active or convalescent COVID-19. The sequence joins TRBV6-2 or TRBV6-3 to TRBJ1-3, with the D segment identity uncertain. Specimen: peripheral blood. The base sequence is TGTGCCAGCAGTCGCGGCACTGCCGGAAACACCATATATTTT. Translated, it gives CASSRGTAGNTIYF.